This T cell receptor (beta chain) was identified during a study of blood T cell repertoires in COVID-19. Per germline, CDR1 LNHDA and CDR2 SQIVND (reference sequence). The J segment lost 4 bases and the V segment lost 5 bases, leaving 8 bases of the junction unmatched. This CDR3 has 15 residues. Here immunoSEQ multiplex PCR was the method, and the copy in TCRdb shows in-frame clones only, minus some. The sample carries 210,000 or so clones, about 82% recorded once. What was sequenced was peripheral blood. This receptor was identified in a woman aged 80 or over with acute or convalescent COVID-19. The V call is TRBV19, the J call TRBJ1-2, with TRBD1 matching over 9 bases. The CDR3 DNA reads as TGTGCCAGTAGTCGGGACAGGGAATGGGTCTATGGCTACACCTTC. Amino acids: CASSRDREWVYGYTF.